A selection of T cell receptor beta chains follows, all from one sample in a study of a mutant IDH1 vaccine in newly diagnosed glioma. Clones were sequenced by immunoSEQ multiplex PCR, and TCRdb holds only the in-frame ones, with some missing. The sample has just over 80,000 clones, 65% to 90% seen once. No cognate antigen is known for these TCRs. Material: PBMCs, obtained from a glioma patient whose treatment included an IDH1 peptide vaccine. The receptors come from a man aged 25 to 45 with glioma. Some clones in this sample may be carry-over from other donors' samples. Both conserved end residues are part of each CDR3. A D gene is named only where the DNA matches it firmly. Clone size is given for some rows only: seen once, a few or many times, or a class if the clone is expanded.

clone size	J gene	D gene	V gene	CDR3 protein	CDR3 DNA
-	TRBJ2-7	-	TRBV7-9	CASSLEGNRYEQYF	TGTGCCAGCAGCTTAGAGGGGAACCGATACGAGCAGTACTTC
-	TRBJ1-1	TRBD1	TRBV7-8	CASSDQGGMTEAFF	TGTGCCAGCAGCGACCAGGGGGGGATGACTGAAGCTTTCTTT
once	TRBJ2-7	-	TRBV5-1	CASSLMIGYEQYF	TGCGCCAGCAGCTTGATGATAGGATACGAGCAGTACTTC
-	TRBJ1-4	TRBD1	TRBV18	CASSRGTDEKLFF	TGTGCCAGCTCACGGGGGACAGATGAAAAACTGTTTTTT
few	TRBJ2-1	-	TRBV27	CASRKGGVNNEQFF	TGTGCCAGCAGAAAGGGCGGAGTAAACAATGAGCAGTTCTTC
-	TRBJ2-3	TRBD2	TRBV7-6	CASSSTPGGGVADTQYF	TGTGCCAGCAGCTCAACTCCCGGCGGGGGGGTGGCAGATACGCAGTATTTT
-	TRBJ2-1	TRBD2	TRBV5-1	CASSLGPGGSYNEQFF	TGCGCCAGCAGCTTGGGTCCGGGAGGCTCCTACAATGAGCAGTTCTTC
-	TRBJ1-6	-	TRBV5-1	CASSLGGRESSPLHF	TGCGCCAGCAGCTTGGGGGGCAGGGAGAGTTCACCCCTCCACTTT
-	TRBJ2-3	TRBD1	TRBV5-1	CASSLVGTDRTDTQYF	TGTGCCAGCAGCTTGGTAGGGACAGACCGCACAGATACGCAGTATTTT
-	TRBJ2-2	TRBD1	TRBV5-1	CASSLRPGTGTTNTGELFF	TGCGCCAGCAGCTTGCGGCCCGGGACAGGGACTACGAACACCGGGGAGCTGTTTTTT
-	TRBJ2-5	-	TRBV7-6	CASSSSWQETQYF	TGTGCCAGCAGCTCTTCGTGGCAAGAGACCCAGTACTTC
-	TRBJ1-5	-	TRBV10-3	CAISESRQASNQPQHF	TGTGCCATCAGTGAGTCACGACAGGCCAGCAATCAGCCCCAGCATTTT
-	TRBJ1-2	-	TRBV4-2	CASSQEIGMRAYGYTF	TGTGCCAGCAGCCAAGAAATAGGTATGAGGGCTTATGGCTACACCTTC
-	TRBJ2-1	TRBD2	TRBV15	CATSRGGGSSYNEQFF	TGTGCCACCAGCAGAGGGGGCGGGAGTTCCTACAATGAGCAGTTCTTC
-	TRBJ2-7	-	TRBV4-1	CASSQGWSNEQYF	TGCGCCAGCAGCCAAGGCTGGTCGAACGAGCAGTACTTC
few	TRBJ1-3	-	TRBV9	CASSATGGNTIYF	TGTGCCAGCAGCGCGACGGGGGGAAACACCATATATTTT
-	TRBJ2-7	-	TRBV6-1	CASSERRAYEQYF	TGTGCCAGCAGTGAACGCCGTGCCTACGAGCAGTACTTC
-	TRBJ1-1	-	TRBV7-8	CASSPRGTEAFF	TGTGCCAGCAGCCCGAGGGGAACTGAAGCTTTCTTT
-	TRBJ2-5	TRBD2	TRBV7-9	CASSPWGTSGRLEETQYF	TGTGCCAGCAGCCCCTGGGGGACTAGCGGGAGATTAGAGGAGACCCAGTACTTC
-	TRBJ2-1	-	TRBV29-1	CSARGDNRDNEQFF	TGCAGCGCCCGGGGTGATAATCGCGACAATGAGCAGTTCTTC
-	TRBJ1-1	-	TRBV29-1	CSVTHDPNTEAFF	TGCAGCGTTACCCACGACCCGAACACTGAAGCTTTCTTT
-	TRBJ2-2	-	TRBV5-1	CASSLFGETGELFF	TGCGCCAGCAGCTTGTTTGGGGAAACCGGGGAGCTGTTTTTT
-	TRBJ1-6	TRBD1	TRBV27	CASSRWLSNRGNQSASPLHF	TGTGCCAGCAGCCGTTGGCTCTCCAACAGGGGGAATCAATCGGCGTCACCCCTCCACTTT
-	TRBJ2-3	-	TRBV5-8	CASSPGWGEVGTDTQYF	TGTGCCAGCAGCCCTGGTTGGGGGGAAGTGGGCACAGATACGCAGTATTTT
-	TRBJ2-1	-	TRBV27	CASSLSGKGQFF	TGTGCCAGCAGTTTAAGCGGAAAGGGGCAGTTCTTC
-	TRBJ1-1	-	TRBV11-2	CASRSSPNTEAFF	TGTGCCAGCAGGTCTTCGCCGAACACTGAAGCTTTCTTT
-	TRBJ2-2	-	TRBV9	CASSGRDRPNTGELFF	TGTGCCAGCAGCGGACGGGACCGACCGAACACCGGGGAGCTGTTTTTT
few	TRBJ1-2	-	TRBV28	CASSSSGRANYGYTF	TGTGCCAGCAGTTCTTCAGGGAGAGCTAACTATGGCTACACCTTC
-	TRBJ2-7	-	TRBV27	CASSLRRDISYEQYF	TGTGCCAGCAGTTTGAGGCGGGACATCTCCTACGAGCAGTACTTC
-	TRBJ1-1	-	TRBV6-1	CAGRTFLNTEAFF	TGTGCCGGACGGACATTCTTGAACACTGAAGCTTTCTTT
-	TRBJ1-2	TRBD1	TRBV30	CAWRLKGAFGYTF	TGTGCCTGGAGGTTGAAGGGGGCGTTTGGCTACACCTTC
-	TRBJ2-1	-	TRBV4-1	CASSYSYNEQFF	TGCGCCAGCAGCTACTCCTACAATGAGCAGTTCTTC
-	TRBJ2-5	-	TRBV5-8	CASSRSPGETQYF	TGTGCCAGCAGCAGGAGTCCTGGGGAGACCCAGTACTTC
-	TRBJ2-3	-	TRBV28	CASRQLVLDTDTQYF	TGTGCCAGCAGACAACTAGTTTTGGACACAGATACGCAGTATTTT
-	TRBJ1-1	-	TRBV7-6	CASSLGSNTEAFF	TGTGCCAGCAGCTTAGGGTCGAACACTGAAGCTTTCTTT
-	TRBJ1-1	-	TRBV2	CASSDGQTTMNTEAFF	TGTGCCAGCAGTGACGGACAGACTACTATGAACACTGAAGCTTTCTTT
-	TRBJ2-1	TRBD2	TRBV5-1	CASSPPAGGTYNEQFF	TGCGCCAGCAGCCCCCCGGCGGGAGGGACCTACAATGAGCAGTTCTTC
-	TRBJ1-1	TRBD1	TRBV27	CASSLGGGGYTEAFF	TGTGCCAGCAGTTTGGGAGGGGGCGGGTACACTGAAGCTTTCTTT
few	TRBJ1-5	TRBD1	TRBV27	CASTLPRGQELYSNQPQHF	TGTGCCAGCACCCTCCCAAGGGGACAGGAATTATATAGCAATCAGCCCCAGCATTTT